Listed here are 9 T cell receptor beta chains from one sample, sequenced in a study of cytomegalovirus exposure and HLA in healthy donors (dated by TCRdb to 2015 to 2018). Libraries were constructed by the immunoSEQ multiplex PCR assay. A mixture of 60 forward primers for TCR Vbeta segments and 13 reverse primers for TCR Jbeta segments was used in the multiplex PCR. In TCRdb, the immuneACCESS table is reduced to in-frame sequences with V and J assigned. These tables do not hold every clone; where another copy was compared, an unresolved V gene accounts for under half, and the others remain unexplained. The sample table records 110,000 to 150,000 clones. The ten most abundant clones make up 0.85% to 1% of the sample. Material for sequencing was PBMCs. The receptors originated from a male donor in good health and CMV-seronegative.

This sequence joins TRBV14 and TRBJ2-7; 13 positions agree with TRBD2. Per the germline V gene, CDR1 is SGHDN and CDR2 is FVKESK. This CDR3 spans 15 amino acids. J was trimmed by 2 bases and V by 5 bases; bases with no gene match: 3. CDR3 region: CASSSGTSGTYEQYF. CDR3 nucleotide sequence: TGTGCCAGCAGCTCCGGGACTAGCGGGACCTACGAGCAGTACTTC.

The chain employs TRBV29-1 and TRBJ2-1, with 7 bases lining up with TRBD2. The CDR3 is 12 amino acids. Germline V gives CDR1 SQVTM, CDR2 ANQGSEA. The J segment lost 7 bases and the V segment lost 4 bases, leaving 4 bases of the junction unmatched. CDR3: CSVGLAFNEQFF. DNA of the CDR3: TGCAGCGTTGGACTAGCTTTTAATGAGCAGTTCTTC.

This chain joins TRBV5-1 and TRBJ1-2; D is possibly TRBD1 (5 bases). Trimming shortened V by 4 bases and J by 5 bases, and 21 bases separated the two germline ends. CDR3 size: 16 residues. The germline gives CDR1 SGHRS, CDR2 YFSETQ. CDR3 nucleotide sequence: TGCGCCAGCAGCCCGCGGGACCCTCCCAAGATGTATGGCTACACCTTC. This gives the protein CASSPRDPPKMYGYTF.

The rearrangement links TRBV4-3 to TRBJ1-3; 7 positions match TRBD1. The germline V gene encodes CDR1 LGHNA and CDR2 YSLEER. V lost 0 bases to trimming and J lost 4 bases; unmatched junction nucleotides: 9. This CDR3 is 17 amino acids long. CDR3 in DNA: TGCGCCAGCAGCCAAGACTACGGTAGGGGGCAAGGAAACACCATATATTTT. Residues: CASSQDYGRGQGNTIYF.

The genes are TRBV4-1 and TRBJ2-7; weak D call: TRBD1 (5 bases). From germline, CDR1 is MGHRA and CDR2 YSYEKL. This CDR3 comprises 16 residues. V dropped 4 bases and J dropped 4 bases, with 20 bases sitting between them. The CDR3 loop reads CASSPSDTARLYEQYF. The CDR3 DNA sequence: TGCGCCAGCAGCCCCTCGGACACCGCGCGGCTATACGAGCAGTACTTC.

For this clone: Distinct nucleotide sequences in the sample also encode this CDR3. CDR3 nucleotides: TGTGCCAGCAGCCTGACAGGGGACACTGAAGCTTTCTTT. Amino acids: CASSLTGDTEAFF. This chain uses TRBV7-9 with TRBJ1-1; 8 bases are a match to TRBD1. The CDR3 consists of 13 residues. In germline, CDR1 is SEHNR, CDR2 FQNEAQ (reference sequence). Unmatched junction bases numbered 2, after V lost 5 bases and J lost 3 bases.

The V and J genes are TRBV6-1 and TRBJ1-2; 8 bases agree with TRBD1. Germline loops: CDR1 MNHNS, CDR2 SASEGT. V was clipped by 6 bases and J by 3 bases; unmatched bases: 9. The CDR3 sequence is 15 residues long. The CDR3 region is CASSPGQGDYYGYTF. Written as DNA, the CDR3 is TGTGCCAGCAGCCCCGGACAGGGAGACTACTATGGCTACACCTTC.

As for this clone: One end of the junction fails to match germline, which may point to a read error. The same CDR3 arises from other DNA sequences in this sample as well. The chain links TRBV9 to TRBJ2-5; tentatively, D is TRBD1 (5 bases). This CDR3 comprises 15 residues. Looked up from germline, CDR1 is SGDLS and CDR2 is YYNGEE. The CDR3 nucleotides read TGTGCCAGCAGCGTAGGGGAAGGGGCACAAGAAACCCAGTACTTC. As protein: CASSVGEGAQETQYF.

The chain recombines TRBV5-4 with TRBJ1-1, with no clear D. The CDR3 is 15 residues long. CDR1 is SGHNT and CDR2 is YYREEE in the germline V gene (reference sequence). Trimming left V 2 bases short and J 7 bases short, with 18 bases between. Here the CDR3 DNA reads TGTGCCAGCAGCTTCTGGACTTCAGATCATTTTGAAGCTTTCTTT. This encodes CASSFWTSDHFEAFF.